A selection of T cell receptor beta chains follows, all from one sample in a study of blood T cell repertoires in COVID-19. The table came from immunoSEQ multiplex PCR; TCRdb's copy has only in-frame clones and leaves some out. In the table there are some 57,000 clones, 90% of which are singletons. The specimen sequenced was peripheral blood. The receptors here all came from a man aged 60-69 years with active COVID-19. Each CDR3 is given with its conserved first and last residue. D genes are given only for firm matches. The size entry is marked missing in some rows and otherwise reads once, few, many or a size class.

j_call clone_size v_call d_call cdr3_length cdr3_aa cdr3_nt
TRBJ2-7 - TRBV5-1 - 14 CASSLGLVSDEQYF TGCGCCAGCAGCTTGGGCCTAGTCTCCGACGAGCAGTACTTC
TRBJ2-7 - TRBV6-2/TRBV6-3 - 11 CASSLRREQYF TGTGCCAGCAGTCTCCGGAGGGAGCAGTACTTC
TRBJ1-6 - TRBV4-3 TRBD1 14 CASSPGRGTGSLHF TGCGCCAGCAGCCCCGGCAGGGGGACGGGATCCCTCCACTTT
TRBJ2-2 many TRBV5-6 - 19 CASSLLTGRSLTNTGELFF TGTGCCAGCAGCTTGTTAACTGGCAGGTCGCTTACCAACACCGGGGAGCTGTTTTTT
TRBJ1-2 - TRBV5-1 TRBD1 14 CASTGQMTNYGYTF TGCGCCAGCACGGGACAGATGACAAACTATGGCTACACCTTC
TRBJ2-1 - TRBV19 TRBD2 16 CASIPGSGSSYNEQFF TGTGCCAGTATCCCAGGTAGCGGGAGCTCCTACAATGAGCAGTTCTTC
TRBJ1-1 - TRBV5-1 - 13 CASSPATGGWAFF TGCGCCAGCAGCCCCGCTACAGGTGGCTGGGCTTTCTTT
TRBJ2-7 - TRBV5-4 TRBD2 15 CASSPPIAGAGEQYF TGTGCCAGCAGCCCCCCTATAGCGGGAGCGGGAGAGCAGTACTTC
TRBJ2-1 - TRBV28 TRBD2 19 CASNPYGRMGLVKGNEQFF TGTGCCAGCAACCCCTACGGACGTATGGGACTAGTTAAAGGCAATGAGCAGTTCTTC
TRBJ1-3 - TRBV5-1 - 14 CASSLTRSGNTIYF TGCGCCAGCAGCTTGACACGCTCTGGAAACACCATATATTTT
TRBJ2-5 once TRBV29-1 - 12 CSVRDLGETQYF TGCAGCGTTAGGGACTTGGGGGAGACCCAGTACTTC
TRBJ2-4 once TRBV28 - 14 CASSFSGSKNIQYF TGTGCCAGCAGTTTCTCGGGGTCCAAAAACATTCAGTACTTC
TRBJ1-3 - TRBV19 - 12 CASSISGNTIYF TGTGCCAGTAGTATCTCGGGAAACACCATATATTTT
TRBJ2-2 - TRBV9 - 13 CASSVELTGELFF TGTGCCAGCAGCGTAGAGCTCACCGGGGAGCTGTTTTTT
TRBJ2-5 - TRBV10-2 - 14 CASSPSGGEETQYF TGCGCCAGCAGTCCTTCGGGGGGCGAGGAGACCCAGTACTTC
TRBJ2-7 - TRBV6-5 - 13 CASSYSTVYEQYF TGTGCCAGCAGTTACTCGACAGTGTACGAGCAGTACTTC
TRBJ2-2 - TRBV19 TRBD2 16 CASSIGLAVGTGELFF TGTGCCAGTAGTATAGGGCTAGCGGTTGGGACCGGGGAGCTGTTTTTT
TRBJ2-1 - TRBV6-5 - 15 CATTLQGRRYNEQFF TGTGCCACCACACTTCAGGGCAGACGATACAATGAGCAGTTCTTC
TRBJ2-1 - TRBV24-1 - 14 CATSDLRGNNEQFF TGTGCCACCAGTGATCTTAGGGGGAACAATGAGCAGTTCTTC
TRBJ1-2 - TRBV9 - 16 CASSVGRGGGNYGYTF TGTGCCAGCAGCGTAGGGCGGGGAGGAGGCAACTATGGCTACACCTTC
TRBJ2-1 - TRBV19 - 14 CASAQTSSYNEQFF TGTGCCAGCGCCCAGACTAGCTCCTACAATGAGCAGTTCTTC
TRBJ2-5 - TRBV10-3 - 15 CAIRPSGPEGETQYF TGTGCCATCAGGCCCTCCGGGCCGGAGGGAGAGACCCAGTACTTC
TRBJ2-7 - TRBV24-1 TRBD2 19 CATSDATGTAGLAVYEQYF TGTGCCACCAGTGATGCGACAGGGACCGCTGGACTAGCGGTCTACGAGCAGTACTTC
TRBJ2-7 - TRBV7-2 - 13 CASSLVADYEQYF TGTGCCAGCAGCTTAGTGGCAGACTACGAGCAGTACTTC
TRBJ2-4 few TRBV2 - 14 CASSEREAKNIQYF TGTGCCAGCAGCGAACGGGAAGCCAAAAACATTCAGTACTTC
TRBJ2-7 - TRBV28 - 13 CASSSLGVYEQYF TGTGCCAGCAGTTCCCTCGGGGTTTACGAGCAGTACTTC
TRBJ1-1 once TRBV28 - 14 CASSTRQLRTEAFF TGTGCCAGCAGTACCAGACAGTTGCGCACTGAAGCTTTCTTT
TRBJ1-4 few TRBV2 TRBD1 14 CASSVDRAVLGLFF TGTGCCAGCAGTGTGGACAGGGCGGTCTTAGGACTGTTTTTT
TRBJ2-3 - TRBV10-1 TRBD1 11 CASRGQGLQYF TGCGCCAGCAGGGGACAGGGGCTCCAGTATTTT
TRBJ2-2 - TRBV6-5 TRBD1 16 CASRYRDRTNTGELFF TGTGCCAGCAGATACCGGGACAGAACTAACACCGGGGAGCTGTTTTTT
TRBJ2-1 once TRBV5-1 TRBD1 15 CASSQNRGSYNEQFF TGCGCCAGCAGCCAGAACAGGGGTTCCTACAATGAGCAGTTCTTC
TRBJ1-2 - TRBV5-4 TRBD1 15 CASSLALGQDYGYTF TGTGCCAGCAGCTTGGCCCTGGGACAGGACTATGGCTACACCTTC
TRBJ2-7 few TRBV11-2 TRBD2 15 CASSFAAGGTYEQYF TGTGCCAGCAGCTTTGCAGCGGGAGGCACCTACGAGCAGTACTTC
TRBJ2-7 - TRBV3-1/TRBV3-2 - 20 CASSQEGSRVRALDSYEQYF TGTGCCAGCAGCCAAGAAGGTAGCCGCGTGAGGGCTCTGGACTCCTACGAGCAGTACTTC
TRBJ2-3 - TRBV4-2 - 14 CASSQDWGRDTQYF TGTGCCAGCAGCCAAGATTGGGGGCGGGATACGCAGTATTTT
TRBJ1-5 - TRBV12-5 TRBD1 17 CASGLVLGSGGDQPQHF TGTGCTAGTGGTTTGGTACTAGGATCAGGGGGTGATCAGCCCCAGCATTTT
TRBJ2-3 - TRBV9 TRBD2 16 CASSSGLAGGRDTQYF TGTGCCAGCAGCTCGGGACTAGCGGGGGGCCGAGATACGCAGTATTTT
TRBJ2-7 once TRBV7-2 TRBD2 13 CASGPGGVYEQYF TGTGCCAGCGGACCGGGGGGAGTATACGAGCAGTACTTC
TRBJ1-5 once TRBV6-6 - 19 CASSSYRLEPGRSNQPQHF TGTGCCAGCAGCTCCTACCGTTTAGAGCCAGGAAGGAGCAATCAGCCCCAGCATTTT
TRBJ1-5 - TRBV28 - 16 CASISPLGSGNQPQHF TGTGCCAGCATCTCACCATTGGGGAGTGGCAATCAGCCCCAGCATTTT
TRBJ1-2 - TRBV4-1 TRBD1 16 CASSQDYGYRGGGYTF TGCGCCAGCAGCCAAGATTATGGTTACAGGGGAGGCGGCTACACCTTC
TRBJ1-5 once TRBV27 - 15 CASSSTPGGNQPQHF TGTGCCAGCAGTTCGACTCCGGGGGGCAATCAGCCCCAGCATTTT
TRBJ2-7 - TRBV5-6 - 13 CASSPGTTYEQYF TGTGCCAGCAGTCCCGGGACAACCTACGAGCAGTACTTC
TRBJ2-1 - TRBV7-3 TRBD2 14 CASSSPGLAGEQFF TGTGCCAGCAGCTCACCGGGACTAGCGGGTGAGCAGTTCTTC
TRBJ2-3 - TRBV28 TRBD1 15 CASSLGQIRTDTQYF TGTGCCAGCAGCTTGGGACAGATACGCACAGATACGCAGTATTTT
TRBJ2-7 - TRBV7-2 TRBD1 14 CASSLGQGTYEQYF TGTGCCAGCAGCCTAGGACAGGGGACCTACGAGCAGTACTTC
TRBJ1-5 - TRBV6-5 - 15 CASREGGSLNQPQHF TGTGCCAGCAGAGAGGGGGGGTCGTTAAATCAGCCCCAGCATTTT
TRBJ2-5 - TRBV5-8 TRBD1 12 CASSRDRKAQYF TGTGCCAGCAGCCGGGACAGAAAGGCTCAGTACTTC
TRBJ2-3 - TRBV7-9 TRBD2 16 CASSLKLAGVSDTQYF TGTGCCAGCAGCTTGAAGCTAGCGGGAGTATCAGATACGCAGTATTTT
TRBJ2-3 - TRBV5-6 - 17 CASSLGRLARSTDTQYF TGTGCCAGCAGCTTGGGAAGGCTAGCCCGGAGCACAGATACGCAGTATTTT
TRBJ2-1 - TRBV7-9 TRBD2 18 CASSLGGWTSGEYNEQFF TGTGCCAGCAGCTTAGGGGGCTGGACTAGCGGGGAATACAATGAGCAGTTCTTC
TRBJ1-6 - TRBV7-5 - 14 CARPPPRVGSPLHF TGTGCCAGACCCCCGCCGCGGGTGGGATCACCCCTCCACTTT
TRBJ2-2 - TRBV28 TRBD1 17 CASSLIWRTGLTGELFF TGTGCCAGCAGTTTGATTTGGCGGACAGGGCTCACCGGGGAGCTGTTTTTT
TRBJ2-1 - TRBV28 TRBD2 19 CASSYDGGSGIGRIREQFF TGTGCCAGCAGTTACGATGGGGGTAGCGGGATAGGGAGGATTCGTGAGCAGTTCTTC
TRBJ1-4 - TRBV2 TRBD1 14 CASSQGQQHEKLFF TGTGCCAGCAGTCAGGGACAGCAACATGAAAAACTGTTTTTT
TRBJ1-2 - TRBV28 TRBD1 13 CASNPRDRDGYTF TGTGCCAGCAACCCTCGGGACAGGGATGGCTACACCTTC